These 17 T cell receptor beta chains originate from one sample sequenced in a study of PD-1 blockade in classical Hodgkin lymphoma. The time point denotes: cycle 4 day 1 (C4D1), after 5 to 7 weeks of nivolumab. The patients all showed relapse after autologous stem cell transplantation, while their brentuximab vedotin exposure varied. TCRdb keeps only in-frame clones here, not all; method: immunoSEQ multiplex PCR. The sample has some 93,000 clones, under 85% seen once. The sample was peripheral blood mononuclear cells (PBMCs), taken before the fourth cycle of nivolumab. The receptors derive from a human donor with classical Hodgkin lymphoma.

This chain links TRBV7-9 with TRBJ2-1; unclear D gene. The CDR3 spans 11 residues. Per the germline V gene, CDR1 is SEHNR and CDR2 is FQNEAQ (reference sequence). The V end was cut by 4 bases, the J end by 6 bases, with 4 bases between. The CDR3 DNA sequence: TGTGCCAGCAGCTCTAGCAATGAGCAGTTCTTC. It encodes CASSSSNEQFF.

CDR3 in amino acids: CASTSGDSTDTQYF. The DNA of the CDR3 is TGCGCCAGCACCTCCGGGGACAGCACAGATACGCAGTATTTT. The chain joins TRBV5-1 to TRBJ2-3; D possibly uses TRBD1 or TRBD2 (5 bases each). V gave up 6 bases and J gave up 0 bases, with 11 bases separating them. CDR1 SGHRS and CDR2 YFSETQ come from the germline V gene. The CDR3 sequence is 14 residues long.

The chain uses TRBV2 and TRBJ2-7, with TRBD1 matching 9 bases. Germline CDR1 is SNHLY and CDR2 is FYNNEI. V trimming: 6 bases; J trimming: 5 bases; junction bases outside the gene matches: 11. This CDR3 has 15 amino acids. The CDR3 nucleotides read TGTGCCAGCAGCAAGAACCCCACAGGGGGCCACGAGCAGTACTTC. Its protein product is CASSKNPTGGHEQYF.

The chain employs TRBV4-1 and TRBJ1-2, with TRBD1 identical over 9 bases. J lost 4 bases, V lost 3 bases, and 6 bases had no gene match. CDR3 size: 15 residues. The germline V gene encodes CDR1 MGHRA and CDR2 YSYEKL. The chain's CDR3 is CASSHSTGGTYGYTF. CDR3 bases: TGCGCCAGCAGCCACTCGACAGGGGGGACCTATGGCTACACCTTC.

The V and J genes are TRBV7-2 and TRBJ1-1; D is undetermined. Germline values: CDR1 SGHTA, CDR2 FQGNSA. This CDR3 is 13 amino acids long. Trimming pared 6 bases from V and 2 bases from J, leaving 10 bases between. This CDR3 reads CASSFPLNTEAFF. The CDR3 DNA reads as TGTGCCAGCAGTTTCCCCCTAAACACTGAAGCTTTCTTT.

V usage is TRBV4-2 and J usage is TRBJ2-7, with 7 positions matching TRBD2. V was clipped by 2 bases and J by 0 bases; unmatched bases: 7. This CDR3 has 16 residues. Germline assignment: CDR1 LGHNA and CDR2 YNFKEQ. CDR3 nucleotide sequence: TGTGCCAGCAGCCAATCTAGCGGTGCTGCCTCCTACGAGCAGTACTTC. This translates into CASSQSSGAASYEQYF.

The V and J genes are TRBV10-3 and TRBJ2-1, with 10 bases that match TRBD2. The CDR3 is 14 amino acids. Germline CDR1 reads ENHRY; CDR2 reads SYGVKD. The junction had 4 bases not matched to a gene; V was cut back by 4 bases and J by 7 bases. CDR3 nucleotide sequence: TGTGCCATCAGTGCTAGCGGGAGTGTAAATGAGCAGTTCTTC. The encoded protein is CAISASGSVNEQFF.

The chain has TRBV5-5 and TRBJ2-5; a weak D match, TRBD2 (6 bases). The V end was cut by 0 bases, the J end by 4 bases, with 16 bases between. Germline assignment: CDR1 SGHKS and CDR2 YYEKEE (reference sequence). CDR3 length equals 16 residues. CDR3 coding DNA: TGTGCCAGCAGCTTGGCCGTTGGAGGGGTGAGAGAGACCCAGTACTTC. Translation gives CASSLAVGGVRETQYF. The whole variable domain, filled in from reference TRBV5-5 and TRBJ2-5, reads DAGVTQSPTHLIKTRGQQVTLRCSPISGHKSVSWYQQVLGQGPQFIFQYYEKEERGRGNFPDRFSARQFPNYSSELNVNALLLGDSALYLCASSLAVGGVRETQYFGPGTRLLVL.

The V call is TRBV4-3, the J call TRBJ1-4; the D gene is possibly TRBD1 (6 bases). With 1 base removed from V and 4 bases from J, the gap between germline ends came to 16 bases. The CDR3 spans 17 residues. From germline, CDR1 is LGHNA and CDR2 YSLEER. CDR3 amino acids: CASSQAGTFRSNEKLFF. The CDR3 region has the DNA TGCGCCAGCAGCCAAGCAGGGACATTCCGGAGTAATGAAAAACTGTTTTTT.

The chain links TRBV29-1 to TRBJ1-2; D is unresolved. Germline CDR1 is SQVTM and CDR2 is ANQGSEA. Trimming removed 0 bases at V and 6 bases at J, with 17 bases between. This CDR3 contains 15 residues. The CDR3 DNA sequence: TGCAGCGTTGAAGATCCGACACCCGGCTCAAATGGCTACACCTTC. As protein: CSVEDPTPGSNGYTF.

The CDR3 bases are TGTGCCATCAGTGAAGTGGGCTACGAGCAGTACTTC. This gives the protein CAISEVGYEQYF. The chain combines TRBV10-3 with TRBJ2-7; no reliable D call. The CDR3 sequence is 12 residues long. The germline V gene encodes CDR1 ENHRY and CDR2 SYGVKD. V lost 3 bases to trimming and J lost 3 bases, with 6 bases between them.

The CDR3 here is CASSGFTGGRGEKLFF. CDR3 DNA: TGTGCCAGTAGTGGTTTTACAGGGGGCCGAGGTGAAAAACTGTTTTTT. The V call is TRBV19, the J call TRBJ1-4; 9 bases fit TRBD1. Trimming at V came to 5 bases and at J to 7 bases, leaving 11 bases not matched to a gene. This CDR3 has 16 amino acids. Germline values: CDR1 LNHDA, CDR2 SQIVND (reference sequence).

This chain joins TRBV6-4 and TRBJ1-5; D may be TRBD1 (6 bases). There are 17 residues in the CDR3. The germline V gene encodes CDR1 MRHNA and CDR2 SNTAGT. V lost 4 bases and J 5 bases, leaving 21 bases between the germline ends. The CDR3 DNA reads TGTGCCAGCAGTGTCTATACCGGACAGACCACACATCAGCCCCAGCATTTT. Its protein product is CASSVYTGQTTHQPQHF.

CDR3 amino acids: CASSVAGGPTGELFF. Written as DNA, the CDR3 is TGCGCCAGCAGCGTTGCGGGAGGGCCCACCGGGGAGCTGTTTTTT. J is TRBJ2-2 and V is TRBV5-1; 9 bases are shared with TRBD2. V trimming: 4 bases; J trimming: 4 bases; junction bases outside the gene matches: 5. The CDR3 runs 15 residues. The germline V gene has CDR1 SGHRS and CDR2 YFSETQ.

CDR3 coding DNA: TGCAGTGCTAGTGGGGAGACCCAGTACTTC. As protein: CSASGETQYF. The rearrangement joins TRBV20-1 to TRBJ2-5; no clear D gene. Germline CDR1 and CDR2: DFQATT and SNEGSKA (reference sequence). Trimming stripped 3 bases from V and 5 bases from J, with 4 bases between. The CDR3 spans 10 residues.

This clone was counted only a few times. The genes are TRBV29-1 and TRBJ2-1; tentatively, D is TRBD1 (5 bases). V dropped 1 base and J dropped 4 bases, with 17 bases sitting between them. The length of the CDR3 is 16 residues. Per germline, CDR1 SQVTM and CDR2 ANQGSEA. Here the CDR3 reads CSVEGNLPRVYNEQFF. The CDR3 nucleotides are TGCAGCGTTGAAGGAAACCTGCCCAGGGTTTACAATGAGCAGTTCTTC.

The V call is TRBV29-1, the J call TRBJ2-3, with TRBD1 as a possible D gene (6 bases). This CDR3 has 15 residues. V was shortened by 1 base and J by 3 bases, with 14 bases between the two germline ends. CDR1 is SQVTM, CDR2 ANQGSEA, per germline. The CDR3 nucleotides are TGCAGCGTTGAAGCCGCGGGCAGGGGAACAGATACGCAGTATTTT. Translation gives CSVEAAGRGTDTQYF.